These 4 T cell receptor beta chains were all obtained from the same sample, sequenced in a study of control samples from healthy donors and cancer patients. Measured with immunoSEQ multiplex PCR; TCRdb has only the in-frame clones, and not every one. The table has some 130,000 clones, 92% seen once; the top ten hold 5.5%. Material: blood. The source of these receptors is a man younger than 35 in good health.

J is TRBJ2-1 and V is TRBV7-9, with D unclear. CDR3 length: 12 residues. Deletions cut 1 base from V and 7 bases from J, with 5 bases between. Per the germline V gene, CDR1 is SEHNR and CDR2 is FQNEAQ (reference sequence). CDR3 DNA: TGTGCCAGCAGCTTAGACGCGAATGAGCAGTTCTTC. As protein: CASSLDANEQFF.

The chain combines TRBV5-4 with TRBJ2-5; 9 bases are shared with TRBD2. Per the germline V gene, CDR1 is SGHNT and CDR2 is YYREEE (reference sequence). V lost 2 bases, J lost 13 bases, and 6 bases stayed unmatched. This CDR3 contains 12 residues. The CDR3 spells CASSLRGGAAYF. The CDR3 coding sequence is TGTGCCAGCAGCTTACGCGGGGGGGCCGCGTACTTC.

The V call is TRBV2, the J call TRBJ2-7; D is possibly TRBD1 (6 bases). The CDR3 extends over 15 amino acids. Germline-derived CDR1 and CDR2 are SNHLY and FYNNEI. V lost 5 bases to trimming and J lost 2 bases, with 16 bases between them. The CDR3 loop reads CASSPTGQQTYEQYF. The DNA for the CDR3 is TGTGCCAGCAGTCCAACTGGACAGCAAACCTACGAGCAGTACTTC.

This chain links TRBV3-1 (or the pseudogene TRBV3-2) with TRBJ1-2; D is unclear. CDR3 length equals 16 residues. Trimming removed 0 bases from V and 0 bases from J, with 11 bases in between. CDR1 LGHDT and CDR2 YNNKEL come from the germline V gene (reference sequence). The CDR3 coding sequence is TGTGCCAGCAGCCAAGATCTCATGGTGACTAACTATGGCTACACCTTC. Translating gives CASSQDLMVTNYGYTF.